This T cell receptor beta chain was sequenced for a study of early T cells in non-severe SARS-CoV-2 infection. For the study at large: From unsorted whole blood, bulk RNA was sequenced, and the chains remained unpaired.

Germline V CDR1 and CDR2: SGHRS, YFSETQ. The junction had 12 bases not matched to a gene; V was cut back by 4 bases and J by 6 bases. This CDR3 comprises 16 residues. TCRdb processed the 5' RACE reads anew with MiXCR; each CDR3 protein has one entry. This table has some 52,000 distinct CDR3 sequences, around 8% appearing once. This clonotype was detected many times. The receptor comes from an adult who was a healthcare worker with PCR-confirmed SARS-CoV-2 infection or an uninfected control (not recorded which). The sample comprised whole blood. The chain combines TRBV5-1 with TRBJ2-2, with TRBD1 matching over 7 bases. For the CDR3, the DNA is TGCGCCAGCAGCCGGGACAGCCCTGTTGAGGCCGGGGAGCTGTTTTTT. It yields the protein CASSRDSPVEAGELFF.